Listed here are 11 T cell receptor beta chains from one sample, sequenced in a study of neurological immune-mediated disorders. TCRdb passed the 5' RACE reads through MiXCR, listing each CDR3 protein once. The sample includes more than 75,000 distinct CDR3 sequences, just over 5% of them seen just once. The specimen was PBMCs. Source of these receptors: a woman in her 30s with multiple sclerosis.

In this sample, this clonotype turned up many times. The chain recombines TRBV5-1 with TRBJ1-5; 7 bases agree with TRBD1. With V trimmed by 5 bases and J by 4 bases, 9 bases remained unmatched. Germline CDR1 reads SGHRS; CDR2 reads YFSETQ. The CDR3 has 15 amino acids. The CDR3 region is CASRVEPGQNQPQHF. CDR3 DNA: TGCGCCAGCAGAGTCGAACCGGGACAGAATCAGCCCCAGCATTTT.

This clonotype was observed at least ten times. This chain connects TRBV20-1 to TRBJ2-5; D gene uncertain. Trimming shortened V by 6 bases and J by 1 base, and 6 bases separated the two germline ends. Germline values: CDR1 DFQATT, CDR2 SNEGSKA (reference sequence). This CDR3 contains 11 residues. In nucleotides, the CDR3 is TGCAGTGCCGTCTTCCAAGAGACCCAGTACTTC. Encoded protein: CSAVFQETQYF.

Many counts were recorded for this clonotype. In nucleotides, the CDR3 is TGCGCCAGCAGCTTGGACGGGAGTTACAACAATGAGCAGTTCTTC. Its protein product is CASSLDGSYNNEQFF. The genes are TRBV5-1 and TRBJ2-1, with D perhaps TRBD2 (6 bases). The V gene's germline CDR1 is SGHRS and CDR2 YFSETQ. Trimming stripped 0 bases from V and 5 bases from J, with 12 bases between. CDR3 length: 15 residues. Filled out from reference TRBV5-1 and TRBJ2-1, the complete variable domain reads KAGVTQTPRYLIKTRGQQVTLSCSPISGHRSVSWYQQTPGQGLQFLFEYFSETQRNKGNFPGRFSGRQFSNSRSEMNVSTLELGDSALYLCASSLDGSYNNEQFFGPGTRLTVL.

In its sample, this clonotype was seen many times. V is TRBV5-6 and J is TRBJ2-5; 8 bases line up with TRBD2. The junction had 2 bases not matched to a gene; V was cut back by 2 bases and J by 2 bases. CDR1 is SGHDT and CDR2 is YYEEEE in the germline V gene. This CDR3 has 14 residues. This CDR3 reads CASSFSGGQETQYF. The CDR3 region has the DNA TGTGCCAGCAGCTTCAGCGGGGGACAAGAGACCCAGTACTTC.

This clonotype appeared many times. The chain is built from TRBV7-8 and TRBJ2-2; 11 nucleotides align to TRBD2. V was clipped by 6 bases and J by 2 bases; unmatched bases: 5. CDR1 and CDR2 from the germline V gene are SGHVS and FQNEAQ. This CDR3 is 16 amino acids long. This CDR3 is CASRTSGGYNTGELFF. CDR3 coding DNA: TGTGCCAGCAGAACTAGCGGGGGCTATAACACCGGGGAGCTGTTTTTT.

This chain joins TRBV20-1 and TRBJ2-7, with D possibly TRBD2 on 6 matching bases. V was shortened by 3 bases and J by 3 bases, with 12 bases between the two germline ends. Germline values: CDR1 DFQATT, CDR2 SNEGSKA (reference sequence). The CDR3 is 13 residues long. The CDR3 sequence is CSASPAGSYEQYF. DNA of the CDR3: TGCAGTGCTAGTCCAGCCGGGAGCTACGAGCAGTACTTC.

This clonotype was observed many times. The chain is built from TRBV6-5 and TRBJ2-1; 14 nucleotides match TRBD2. CDR1 is MNHEY, CDR2 SVGAGI, per germline. J was trimmed by 7 bases and V by 5 bases; bases with no gene match: 13. The CDR3 is 18 residues long. The DNA of the CDR3 is TGTGCCAGCAGTGAAAACCGACTAGCGGGGGGGCTCAGTAATGAGCAGTTCTTC. Its translation: CASSENRLAGGLSNEQFF.

This clonotype was counted ten times or more. The V and J genes are TRBV20-1 and TRBJ2-1, with TRBD2 matching 8 bases. J lost 2 bases, V lost 2 bases, and 5 bases had no gene match. The CDR3 runs 15 residues. Per germline, CDR1 DFQATT and CDR2 SNEGSKA (reference sequence). The CDR3 nucleotides read TGCAGTGCTAGAACGAGCGGGGGTACCTACAATGAGCAGTTCTTC. It translates to CSARTSGGTYNEQFF.

This clonotype was detected many times. The rearrangement uses TRBV5-1 and TRBJ1-1; D not resolved. CDR1 is SGHRS and CDR2 is YFSETQ in the germline V gene. V shed 7 bases and J shed 1 base, with 14 bases lying between them. This CDR3 spans 14 amino acids. CDR3 in DNA: TGCGCCAGCGCCCCCTTACAGCCGAACACTGAAGCTTTCTTT. It translates to CASAPLQPNTEAFF.

This clonotype came up a few times. A much larger clone is a single base away; this may be a read error. The rearrangement links TRBV6-6 to TRBJ1-3; D is perhaps TRBD1 (5 bases). Germline V CDR1 and CDR2: MNHNY, SVGAGI (reference sequence). This CDR3 is 13 amino acids long. CDR3 sequence reads: CASSSTGGNNIYF. The CDR3 coding sequence is TGTGCCAGCAGTTCCACAGGAGGCAACAACATATATTTT.

Many counts were recorded for this clonotype. V gene TRBV24-1 combines with J gene TRBJ2-1, with D unresolved. Looked up from germline, CDR1 is KGHDR and CDR2 is SFDVKD. CDR3 length equals 13 residues. V lost 6 bases, J lost 6 bases, and 11 bases lay in between. This CDR3 is CATSLGLSNEQFF. The CDR3 DNA reads as TGTGCCACCAGTTTAGGGTTGTCCAATGAGCAGTTCTTC.